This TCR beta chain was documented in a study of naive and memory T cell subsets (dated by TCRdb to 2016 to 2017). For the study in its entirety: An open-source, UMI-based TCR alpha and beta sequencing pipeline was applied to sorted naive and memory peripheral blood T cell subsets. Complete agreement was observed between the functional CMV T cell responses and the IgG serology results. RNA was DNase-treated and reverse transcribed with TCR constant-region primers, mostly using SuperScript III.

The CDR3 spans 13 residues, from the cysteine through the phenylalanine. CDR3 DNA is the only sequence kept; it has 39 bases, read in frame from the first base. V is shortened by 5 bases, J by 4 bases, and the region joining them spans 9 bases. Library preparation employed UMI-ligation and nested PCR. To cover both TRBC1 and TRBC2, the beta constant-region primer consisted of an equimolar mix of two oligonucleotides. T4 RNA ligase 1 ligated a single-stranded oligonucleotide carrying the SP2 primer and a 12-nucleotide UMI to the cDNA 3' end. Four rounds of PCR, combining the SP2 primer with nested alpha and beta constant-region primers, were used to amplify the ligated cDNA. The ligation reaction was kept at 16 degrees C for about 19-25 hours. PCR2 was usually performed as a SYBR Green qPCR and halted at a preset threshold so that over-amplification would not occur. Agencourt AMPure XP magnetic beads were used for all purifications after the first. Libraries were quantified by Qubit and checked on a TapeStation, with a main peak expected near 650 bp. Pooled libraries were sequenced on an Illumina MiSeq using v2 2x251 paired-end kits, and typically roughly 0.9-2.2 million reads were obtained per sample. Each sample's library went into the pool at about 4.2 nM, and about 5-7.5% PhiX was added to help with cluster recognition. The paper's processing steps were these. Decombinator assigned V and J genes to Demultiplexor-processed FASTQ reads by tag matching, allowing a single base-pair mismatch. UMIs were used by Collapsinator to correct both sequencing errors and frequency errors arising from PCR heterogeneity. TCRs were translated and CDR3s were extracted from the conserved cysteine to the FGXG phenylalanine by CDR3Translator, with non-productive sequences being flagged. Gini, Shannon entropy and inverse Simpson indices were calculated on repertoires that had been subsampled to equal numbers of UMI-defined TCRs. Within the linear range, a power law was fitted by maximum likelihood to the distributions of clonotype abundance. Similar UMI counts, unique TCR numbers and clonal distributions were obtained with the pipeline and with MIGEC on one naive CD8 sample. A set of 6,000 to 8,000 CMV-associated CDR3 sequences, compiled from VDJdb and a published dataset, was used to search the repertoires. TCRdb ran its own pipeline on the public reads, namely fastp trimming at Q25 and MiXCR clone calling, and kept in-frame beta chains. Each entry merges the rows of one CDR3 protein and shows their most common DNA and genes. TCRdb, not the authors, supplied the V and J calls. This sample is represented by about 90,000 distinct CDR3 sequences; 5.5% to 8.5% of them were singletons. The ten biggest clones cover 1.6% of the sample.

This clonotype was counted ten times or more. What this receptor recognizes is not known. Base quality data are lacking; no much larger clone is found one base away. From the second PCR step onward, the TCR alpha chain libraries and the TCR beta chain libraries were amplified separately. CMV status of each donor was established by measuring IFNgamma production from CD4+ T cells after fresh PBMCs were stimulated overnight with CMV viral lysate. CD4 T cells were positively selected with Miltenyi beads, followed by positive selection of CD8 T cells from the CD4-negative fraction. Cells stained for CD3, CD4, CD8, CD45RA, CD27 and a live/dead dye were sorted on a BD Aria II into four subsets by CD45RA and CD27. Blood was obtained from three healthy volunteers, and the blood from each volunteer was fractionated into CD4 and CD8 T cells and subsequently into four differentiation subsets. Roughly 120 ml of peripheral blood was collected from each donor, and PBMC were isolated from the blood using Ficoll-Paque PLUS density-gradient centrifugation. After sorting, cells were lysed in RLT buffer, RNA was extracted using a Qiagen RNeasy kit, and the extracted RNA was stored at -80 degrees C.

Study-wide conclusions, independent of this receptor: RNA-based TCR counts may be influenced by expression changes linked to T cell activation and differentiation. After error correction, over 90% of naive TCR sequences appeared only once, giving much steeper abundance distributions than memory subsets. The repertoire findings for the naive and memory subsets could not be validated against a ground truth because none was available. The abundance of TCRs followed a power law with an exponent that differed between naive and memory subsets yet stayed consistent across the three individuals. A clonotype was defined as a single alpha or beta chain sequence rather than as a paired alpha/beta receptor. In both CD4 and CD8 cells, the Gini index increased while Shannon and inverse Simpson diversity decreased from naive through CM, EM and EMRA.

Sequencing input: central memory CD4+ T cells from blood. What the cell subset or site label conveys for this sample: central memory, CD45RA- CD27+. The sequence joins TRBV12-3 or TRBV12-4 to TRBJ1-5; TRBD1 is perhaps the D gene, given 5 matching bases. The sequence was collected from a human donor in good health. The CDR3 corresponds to CASSDQGNQPQHF. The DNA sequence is TGTGCCAGCAGTGACCAGGGAAATCAGCCCCAGCATTTT.